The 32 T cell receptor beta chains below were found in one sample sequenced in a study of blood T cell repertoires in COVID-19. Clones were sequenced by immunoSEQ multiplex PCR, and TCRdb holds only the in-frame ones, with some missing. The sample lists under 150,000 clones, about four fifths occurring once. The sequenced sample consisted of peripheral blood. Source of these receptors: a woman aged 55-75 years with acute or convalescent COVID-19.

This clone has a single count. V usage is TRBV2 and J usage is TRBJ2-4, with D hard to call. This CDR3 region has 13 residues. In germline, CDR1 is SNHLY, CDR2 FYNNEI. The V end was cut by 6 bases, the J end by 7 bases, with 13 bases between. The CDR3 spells CASSPQNRNIQYF. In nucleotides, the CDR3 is TGTGCCAGCAGCCCCCAAAATCGGAACATTCAGTACTTC.

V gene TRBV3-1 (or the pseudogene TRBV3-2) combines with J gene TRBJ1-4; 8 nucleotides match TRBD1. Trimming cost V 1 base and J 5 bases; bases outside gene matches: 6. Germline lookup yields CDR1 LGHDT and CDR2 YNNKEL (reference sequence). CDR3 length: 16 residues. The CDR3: CASSQGRTGGNEKLFF. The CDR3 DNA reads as TGTGCCAGCAGCCAAGGACGCACAGGGGGGAATGAAAAACTGTTTTTT.

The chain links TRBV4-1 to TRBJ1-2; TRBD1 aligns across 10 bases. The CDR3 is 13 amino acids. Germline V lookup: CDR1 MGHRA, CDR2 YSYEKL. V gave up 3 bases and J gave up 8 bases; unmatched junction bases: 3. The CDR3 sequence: CASSHGTGDGYTF. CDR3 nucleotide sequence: TGCGCCAGCAGCCATGGGACAGGGGACGGCTACACCTTC.

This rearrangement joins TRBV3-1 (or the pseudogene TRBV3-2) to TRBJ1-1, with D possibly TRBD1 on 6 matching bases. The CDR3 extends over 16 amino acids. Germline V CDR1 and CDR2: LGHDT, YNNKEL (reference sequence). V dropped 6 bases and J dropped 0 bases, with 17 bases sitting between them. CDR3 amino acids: CASRLRGSSMNTEAFF. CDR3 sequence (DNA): TGTGCCAGCAGACTCAGGGGAAGCTCAATGAACACTGAAGCTTTCTTT.

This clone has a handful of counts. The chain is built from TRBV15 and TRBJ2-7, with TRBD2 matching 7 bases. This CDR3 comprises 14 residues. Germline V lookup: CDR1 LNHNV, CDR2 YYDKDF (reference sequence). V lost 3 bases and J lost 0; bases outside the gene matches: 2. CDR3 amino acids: CATSSRGGSYEQYF. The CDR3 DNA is TGTGCCACCAGCAGCCGCGGGGGCTCCTACGAGCAGTACTTC. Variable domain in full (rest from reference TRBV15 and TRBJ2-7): DAMVIQNPRYQVTQFGKPVTLSCSQTLNHNVMYWYQQKSSQAPKLLFHYYDKDFNNEADTPDNFQSRRPNTSFCFLDIRSPGLGDTAMYLCATSSRGGSYEQYFGPGTRLTVT.

The CDR3 nucleotides read TGTGCCAGCGGTAGACTAGCGGGAGCAGGAGAGCAGTTCTTC. This codes for CASGRLAGAGEQFF. This chain connects TRBV2 to TRBJ2-1; 12 bases are shared with TRBD2. Germline V gene sequence: CDR1 SNHLY, CDR2 FYNNEI. The J segment lost 10 bases and the V segment lost 8 bases, leaving 9 bases of the junction unmatched. The CDR3 totals 14 residues.

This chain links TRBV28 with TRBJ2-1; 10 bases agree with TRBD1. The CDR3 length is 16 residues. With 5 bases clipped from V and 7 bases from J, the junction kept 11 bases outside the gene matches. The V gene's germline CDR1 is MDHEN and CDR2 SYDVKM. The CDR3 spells CASSRIRTGGWNEQFF. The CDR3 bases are TGTGCCAGCAGTCGGATTAGGACAGGGGGTTGGAATGAGCAGTTCTTC.

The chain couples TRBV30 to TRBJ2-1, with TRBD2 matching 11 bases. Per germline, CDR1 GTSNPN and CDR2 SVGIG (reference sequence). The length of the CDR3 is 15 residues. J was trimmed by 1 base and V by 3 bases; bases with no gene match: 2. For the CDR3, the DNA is TGTGCCTGGAGCAGACTAGCGGGATCCTACAATGAGCAGTTCTTC. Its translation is CAWSRLAGSYNEQFF.

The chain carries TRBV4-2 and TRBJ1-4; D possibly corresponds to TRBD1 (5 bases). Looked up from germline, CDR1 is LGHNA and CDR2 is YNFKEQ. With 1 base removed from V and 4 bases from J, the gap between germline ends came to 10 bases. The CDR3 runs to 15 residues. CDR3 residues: CASSQVRELNEKLFF. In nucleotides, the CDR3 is TGTGCCAGCAGCCAAGTCAGGGAACTTAATGAAAAACTGTTTTTT.

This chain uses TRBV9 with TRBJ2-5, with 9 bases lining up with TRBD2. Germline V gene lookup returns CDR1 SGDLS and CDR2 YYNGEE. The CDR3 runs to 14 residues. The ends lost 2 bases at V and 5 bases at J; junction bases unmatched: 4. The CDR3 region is CASSVSSGRETQYF. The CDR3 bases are TGTGCCAGCAGCGTTTCCAGCGGGAGGGAGACCCAGTACTTC.

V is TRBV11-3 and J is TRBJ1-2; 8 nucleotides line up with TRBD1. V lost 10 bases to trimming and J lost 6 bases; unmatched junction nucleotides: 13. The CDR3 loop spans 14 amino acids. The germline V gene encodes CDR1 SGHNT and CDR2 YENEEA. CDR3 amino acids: CATPPGRQGHGYTF. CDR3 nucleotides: TGTGCCACCCCCCCAGGCCGACAGGGGCATGGCTACACCTTC.

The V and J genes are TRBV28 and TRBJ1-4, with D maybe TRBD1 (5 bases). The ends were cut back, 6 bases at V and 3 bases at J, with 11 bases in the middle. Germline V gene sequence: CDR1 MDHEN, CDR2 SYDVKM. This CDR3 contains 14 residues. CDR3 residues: CASSHRISNEKLFF. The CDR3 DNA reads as TGTGCCAGCAGCCACAGGATATCTAATGAAAAACTGTTTTTT.

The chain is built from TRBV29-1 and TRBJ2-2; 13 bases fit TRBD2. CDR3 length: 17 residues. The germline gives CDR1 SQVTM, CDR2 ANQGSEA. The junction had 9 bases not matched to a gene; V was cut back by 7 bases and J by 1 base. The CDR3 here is CSAWTSGGRRNTGELFF. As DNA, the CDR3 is TGCAGCGCATGGACTAGCGGGGGTCGTCGGAACACCGGGGAGCTGTTTTTT.

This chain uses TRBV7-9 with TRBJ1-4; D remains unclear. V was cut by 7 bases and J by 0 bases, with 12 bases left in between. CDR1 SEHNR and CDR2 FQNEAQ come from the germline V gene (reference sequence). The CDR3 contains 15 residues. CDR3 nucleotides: TGTGCCAGCACCCCGGGAGGAACAACTAATGAAAAACTGTTTTTT. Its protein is CASTPGGTTNEKLFF.

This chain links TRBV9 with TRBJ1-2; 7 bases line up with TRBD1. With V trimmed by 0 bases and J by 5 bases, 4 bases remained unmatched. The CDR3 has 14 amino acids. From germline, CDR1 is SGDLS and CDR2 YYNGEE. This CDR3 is CASSVAEGAYGYTF. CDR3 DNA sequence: TGTGCCAGCAGCGTAGCGGAGGGGGCTTATGGCTACACCTTC.

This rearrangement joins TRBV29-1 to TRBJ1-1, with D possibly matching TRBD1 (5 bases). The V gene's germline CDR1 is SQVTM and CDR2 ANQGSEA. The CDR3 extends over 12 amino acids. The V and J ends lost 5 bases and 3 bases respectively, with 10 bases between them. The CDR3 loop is CSVWGRDTEAFF. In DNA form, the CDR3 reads TGCAGCGTTTGGGGCAGGGACACTGAAGCTTTCTTT.

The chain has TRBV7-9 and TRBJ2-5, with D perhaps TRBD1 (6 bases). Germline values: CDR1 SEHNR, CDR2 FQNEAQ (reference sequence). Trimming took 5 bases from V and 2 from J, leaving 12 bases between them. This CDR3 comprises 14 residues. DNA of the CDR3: TGTGCCAGCAGCCCCGGACAGAGACAAGAGACCCAGTACTTC. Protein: CASSPGQRQETQYF.

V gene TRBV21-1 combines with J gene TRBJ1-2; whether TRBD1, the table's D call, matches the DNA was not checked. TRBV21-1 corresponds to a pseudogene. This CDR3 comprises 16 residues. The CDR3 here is CASSSPWTARNYGYTF. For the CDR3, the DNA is TGTGCCAGCAGCTCGCCCTGGACAGCCAGAAACTATGGCTACACCTTC.

The DNA for the CDR3 is TGCGCCAGCAGCCAGGACAGGGGCGGTGGCTACACCTTC. As protein: CASSQDRGGGYTF. The rearrangement links TRBV4-3 to TRBJ1-2; 9 bases match TRBD1. The V gene's germline CDR1 is LGHNA and CDR2 YSLEER. Losses at the gene ends were 3 bases for V and 7 bases for J; bases not matched to a gene: 3. The CDR3 has 13 amino acids.

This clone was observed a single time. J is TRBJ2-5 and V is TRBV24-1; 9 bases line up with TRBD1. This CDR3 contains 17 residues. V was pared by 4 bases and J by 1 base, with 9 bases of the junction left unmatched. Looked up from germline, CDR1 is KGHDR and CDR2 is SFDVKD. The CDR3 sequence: CATSDPKQGAGQETQYF. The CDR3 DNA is TGTGCCACCAGTGACCCTAAACAGGGGGCGGGCCAAGAGACCCAGTACTTC.

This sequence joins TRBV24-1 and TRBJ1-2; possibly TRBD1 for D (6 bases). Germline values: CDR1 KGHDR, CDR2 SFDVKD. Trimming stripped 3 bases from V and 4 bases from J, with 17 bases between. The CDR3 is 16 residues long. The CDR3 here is CATSDGRTPGVYGYTF. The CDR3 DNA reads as TGTGCCACCAGTGATGGCCGGACCCCAGGGGTCTATGGCTACACCTTC.

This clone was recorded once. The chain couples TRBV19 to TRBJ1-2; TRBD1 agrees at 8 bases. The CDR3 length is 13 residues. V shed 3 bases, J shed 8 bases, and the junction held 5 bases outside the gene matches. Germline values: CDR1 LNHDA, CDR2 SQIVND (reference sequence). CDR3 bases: TGTGCCAGTAGTATGTCGACAGGGGAAGGCTACACCTTC. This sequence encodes CASSMSTGEGYTF.

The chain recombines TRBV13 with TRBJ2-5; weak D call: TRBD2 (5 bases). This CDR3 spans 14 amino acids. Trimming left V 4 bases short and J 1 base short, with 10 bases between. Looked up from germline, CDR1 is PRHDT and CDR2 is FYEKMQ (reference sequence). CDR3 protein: CASSWRAAQETQYF. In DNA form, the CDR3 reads TGTGCCAGCAGCTGGCGGGCAGCCCAAGAGACCCAGTACTTC.

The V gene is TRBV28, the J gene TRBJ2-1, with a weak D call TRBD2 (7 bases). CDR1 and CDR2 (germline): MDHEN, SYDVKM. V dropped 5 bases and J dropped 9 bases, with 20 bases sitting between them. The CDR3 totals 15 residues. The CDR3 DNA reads TGTGCCAGCAGTGCCCTCGTGGGGGGGCTGGGTGAGCAGTTCTTC. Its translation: CASSALVGGLGEQFF.

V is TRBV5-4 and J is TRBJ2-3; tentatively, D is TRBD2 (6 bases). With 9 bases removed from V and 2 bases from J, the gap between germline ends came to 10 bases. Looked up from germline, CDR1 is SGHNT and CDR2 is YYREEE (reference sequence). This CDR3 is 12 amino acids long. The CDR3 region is CATGGTTDTQYF. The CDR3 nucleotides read TGTGCCACCGGAGGGACCACAGATACGCAGTATTTT.

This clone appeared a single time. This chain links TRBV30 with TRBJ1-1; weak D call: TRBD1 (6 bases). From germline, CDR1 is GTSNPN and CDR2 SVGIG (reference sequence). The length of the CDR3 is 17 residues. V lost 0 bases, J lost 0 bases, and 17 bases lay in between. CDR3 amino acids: CAWSVPAYRVLNTEAFF. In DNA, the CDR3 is TGTGCCTGGAGTGTACCCGCCTACAGGGTCTTGAACACTGAAGCTTTCTTT.

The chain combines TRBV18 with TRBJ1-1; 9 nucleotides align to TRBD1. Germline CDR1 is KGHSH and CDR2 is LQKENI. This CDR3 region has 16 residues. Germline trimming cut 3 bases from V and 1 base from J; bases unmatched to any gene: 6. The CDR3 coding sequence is TGTGCCAGCTCACCCCGGACAGGGGCTACGAACACTGAAGCTTTCTTT. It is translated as CASSPRTGATNTEAFF.

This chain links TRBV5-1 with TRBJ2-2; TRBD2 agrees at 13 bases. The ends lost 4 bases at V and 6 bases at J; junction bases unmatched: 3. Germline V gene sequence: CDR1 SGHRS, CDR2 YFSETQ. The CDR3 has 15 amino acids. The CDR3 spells CASSQGLAGSGELFF. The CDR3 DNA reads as TGCGCCAGCAGCCAGGGACTAGCGGGATCCGGGGAGCTGTTTTTT.

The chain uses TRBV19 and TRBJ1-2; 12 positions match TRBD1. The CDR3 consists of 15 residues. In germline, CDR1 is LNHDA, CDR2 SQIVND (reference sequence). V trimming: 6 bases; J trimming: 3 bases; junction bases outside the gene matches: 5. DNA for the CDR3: TGTGCCAGTAGGTACGGGACAGGGGGCCACTATGGCTACACCTTC. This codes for CASRYGTGGHYGYTF. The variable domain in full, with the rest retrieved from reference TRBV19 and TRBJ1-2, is DGGITQSPKYLFRKEGQNVTLSCEQNLNHDAMYWYRQDPGQGLRLIYYSQIVNDFQKGDIAEGYSVSREKKESFPLTVTSAQKNPTAFYLCASRYGTGGHYGYTFGSGTRLTVV.

The CDR3 spells CASSQNNRRTEAFF. The CDR3 DNA sequence: TGCGCCAGCAGCCAAAATAATCGTCGGACTGAAGCTTTCTTT. V gene TRBV4-1 combines with J gene TRBJ1-1; D gene uncertain. The CDR3 covers 14 residues. Germline V lookup: CDR1 MGHRA, CDR2 YSYEKL. The V end lost 2 bases, the J end lost 5 bases, and 12 bases lay between the germline ends.

CDR3 in DNA: TGTGCCAGCAGCACCGAGCTAGTCTACGAGCAGTACTTC. Translation gives CASSTELVYEQYF. The gene calls are TRBV11-2 and TRBJ2-7; no firm D call. Germline-derived CDR1 and CDR2 are SGHAT and FQNNGV. This CDR3 is built from 13 residues. The V end was cut by 5 bases, the J end by 3 bases, with 11 bases between.

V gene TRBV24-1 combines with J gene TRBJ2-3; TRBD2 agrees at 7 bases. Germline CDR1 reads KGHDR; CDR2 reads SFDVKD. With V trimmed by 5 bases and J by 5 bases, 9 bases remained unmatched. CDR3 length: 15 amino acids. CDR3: CATSVGAGEVDTQYF. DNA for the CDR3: TGTGCCACCAGTGTGGGCGCGGGAGAGGTAGATACGCAGTATTTT.